This T cell receptor (beta chain) was recorded in a study of cytomegalovirus exposure and HLA in healthy donors. V was trimmed by 0 bases and J by 6 bases, leaving 13 bases between them. The CDR3 length is 14 residues. Germline V CDR1 and CDR2: SGDLS, YYNGEE. PCR involved 60 Vbeta and 13 Jbeta primers. The method was immunoSEQ multiplex PCR; TCRdb's version includes in-frame clones alone and lacks a portion of them. This sample has 33,000 or so clones, with 90% found just once. The sequencing input was PBMCs. The chain employs TRBV9 and TRBJ2-7, with D perhaps TRBD1 (6 bases). The TCR originated in a woman between 18 and 29 years old in good health and CMV-seronegative. CDR3 nucleotide sequence: TGTGCCAGCAGCGTAGGATGGACAGATTCCGAGCAGTACTTC. Protein: CASSVGWTDSEQYF.